This T cell receptor beta chain was profiled in a study of blood T cell repertoires in COVID-19. This clone was seen a few times. Data came from immunoSEQ multiplex PCR; TCRdb stores just in-frame clones and leaves some out. The top ten clones hold 5% to 8.5% of a sample with 170,000 or so clones, roughly 78% of them seen once. V trimming: 4 bases; J trimming: 3 bases; junction bases outside the gene matches: 4. Germline V gives CDR1 LNHDA, CDR2 SQIVND (reference sequence). This CDR3 is built from 15 residues. The source of this sequence is a man in his 70s with active or convalescent COVID-19. The chain uses TRBV19 and TRBJ2-7; TRBD2 matches 12 bases. Sequencing was done on a sample of peripheral blood. The CDR3, as DNA: TGTGCCAGTAGTAACGGACTAGCGGGGATCTACGAGCAGTACTTC. The encoded protein is CASSNGLAGIYEQYF.